The source of this T cell receptor (beta chain) is a study of blood T cell repertoires in COVID-19. Overall study context: Samples representing acute and convalescent COVID-19 were sourced from the United States, Italy and Spain. Sources were T cells, B-cell-depleted T cells, or PBMCs; the material itself was cDNA or gDNA.

CDR1 is SGHAT, CDR2 FQNNGV, per germline. The CDR3 is 15 residues long. V gave up 2 bases and J gave up 6 bases, with 15 bases separating them. Under the authors' procedure: From reference gene primer amplification, estimates of nucleated cell counts were derived. Repertoires were generated with immunoSEQ multiplex PCR, while TCRdb's copy carries only in-frame clones and drops some. V and J calls plus clone size are reproduced from that table; the DNA served to infer D and trimming. The sample contains some 74,000 clones, 80% of which appear only once. This clonotype was obtained from a human donor in a cohort sampled during active COVID-19. Input material: peripheral blood. This chain connects TRBV11-2 to TRBJ2-3; possibly TRBD2 for D (5 bases). The CDR3 spells CASSLRGSGLDTQYF. The CDR3, as DNA: TGTGCCAGCAGCTTAAGAGGATCGGGATTGGATACGCAGTATTTT.